The present entry profiles one T cell receptor beta chain with its context. Antigen: not known. The data belong to a study of PD-1 blockade in classical Hodgkin lymphoma. Study-level points and caveats: Patients were excluded if nivolumab began under 1 year after ASCT (the autologous transplant). A significant rise in TCR diversity by C4D1 was seen for CD4+ but not CD8+ cells.

Regarding time point: cycle 4 day 1 (C4D1), after more than five weeks of nivolumab. Brentuximab vedotin exposure varied among the patients, all of whom had relapsed after autologous stem cell transplantation. Starting with thawed PBMCs, CD4+ T cells were purified by magnetic negative selection. Assay used: immunoSEQ multiplex PCR; TCRdb lists only in-frame clones, some missing. This sample has over 10,000 clones, with approximately 91% found just once. This specimen consisted of CD4+ T cells from blood, obtained before the fourth cycle of nivolumab. This TCR was sampled from a human donor with classical Hodgkin lymphoma.

The CDR3 reads CASSLGSSQDTQYF. CDR3 DNA: TGCGCCAGCAGCTTGGGATCATCTCAGGATACGCAGTATTTT. The genes are TRBV5-1 and TRBJ2-3; D gene ambiguous. CDR3 length: 14 amino acids. Germline assignment: CDR1 SGHRS and CDR2 YFSETQ. V lost 0 bases and J lost 6, with 11 bases in between.